These T cell receptor beta chains were read from a single sample in a study of T cell changes during pregnancy in multiple sclerosis. Here immunoSEQ multiplex PCR was the method, and the copy in TCRdb shows in-frame clones only, minus some. Found here are more than 80,000 clones, 85% to 95% of them singletons; the top ten hold 1.5% to 2%. Sequencing was performed on peripheral blood, taken after pregnancy. These receptor sequences come from a female donor with multiple sclerosis, enrolled in a pregnancy study. CDR3s include the opening cysteine and the closing phenylalanine or tryptophan. D genes are given only for firm matches. Only some rows state a clone size, as once, few, many or a class for expanded clones.

cdr3_aa cdr3_nt v_call d_call j_call clone_size
CATAGAYEQYF TGTGCCACCGCGGGGGCCTACGAGCAGTACTTC TRBV28 TRBD2 TRBJ2-7 NA
CASSVRPLRAANEKLFF TGCGCCAGCAGCGTTCGACCCCTCCGCGCGGCTAATGAAAAACTGTTTTTT TRBV5-1 NA TRBJ1-4 NA
CASSNTGGRVETQYF TGTGCCAGCAGTAATACAGGGGGTCGTGTGGAGACCCAGTACTTC TRBV6-1 TRBD1 TRBJ2-5 NA
CASSLEPINQPQHF TGTGCCAGCAGCTTGGAGCCCATTAATCAGCCCCAGCATTTT TRBV5-4 NA TRBJ1-5 NA
CASSPSELAGATDTQYF TGTGCCAGCAGCCCCTCGGAACTAGCGGGGGCCACAGATACGCAGTATTTT TRBV5-4 TRBD2 TRBJ2-3 NA
CASSVDPNRGHNEQYF TGTGCCAGCAGCGTAGACCCTAACAGGGGGCATAACGAGCAGTACTTC TRBV9 TRBD1 TRBJ2-7 NA
CASSPMQGSGLAKNIQYF TGTGCCAGCAGCCCCATGCAGGGTTCCGGTCTAGCCAAAAACATTCAGTACTTC TRBV5-6 NA TRBJ2-4 NA
CASSGGLAGLRETQYF TGTGCCAGCAGCGGGGGACTAGCGGGTTTGAGGGAGACCCAGTACTTC TRBV7-6 TRBD2 TRBJ2-5 NA
CASSESATGELFF TGCGCCAGCAGTGAGTCAGCCACCGGGGAGCTGTTTTTT TRBV10-2 NA TRBJ2-2 NA
CASSSGDFQPQHF TGTGCCAGCAGTTCCGGGGATTTCCAGCCCCAGCATTTT TRBV28 NA TRBJ1-5 NA
CASSRGRQGANTGELFF TGTGCCAGCAGCCGGGGACGACAGGGGGCGAACACCGGGGAGCTGTTTTTT TRBV7-7 TRBD1 TRBJ2-2 NA
CASSLAGGWYEQFF TGTGCCAGCAGCTTGGCGGGAGGGTGGTATGAGCAGTTCTTC TRBV5-4 TRBD2 TRBJ2-1 once
CAISETSVVKTQYF TGTGCCATCAGTGAAACTAGCGTGGTAAAGACCCAGTACTTC TRBV10-3 TRBD2 TRBJ2-5 NA
CASSLSGGSYEQYF TGCGCCAGCAGCTTGTCAGGGGGATCCTACGAGCAGTACTTC TRBV5-1 TRBD1 TRBJ2-7 NA
CASSLHPQGVYEQYF TGTGCCAGCAGCCTCCACCCGCAGGGGGTTTACGAGCAGTACTTC TRBV5-4 TRBD1 TRBJ2-7 NA
CASSLVGAETEAFF TGTGCCAGCAGCTTAGTGGGGGCTGAAACTGAAGCTTTCTTT TRBV7-2 NA TRBJ1-1 NA
CASSTYREGNTEAFF TGTGCCAGTAGTACGTACAGGGAGGGAAACACTGAAGCTTTCTTT TRBV19 NA TRBJ1-1 NA
CASSATGYTEAFF TGTGCCAGCAGTGCCACAGGGTACACTGAAGCTTTCTTT TRBV25-1 NA TRBJ1-1 NA
CASSFSPAPGNEQFF TGTGCCAGCAGTTTTTCCCCGGCCCCCGGGAATGAGCAGTTCTTC TRBV27 NA TRBJ2-1 NA
CASSSTSGTEDTQYF TGCGCCAGCAGCTCGACTAGCGGGACGGAGGATACGCAGTATTTT TRBV5-1 TRBD2 TRBJ2-3 NA
CASSNGTSNGYTF TGTGCCAGCAGCAACGGGACATCAAATGGCTACACCTTC TRBV21-1 NA TRBJ1-2 NA
CASSETGYQPQHF TGTGCCAGCAGTGAGACAGGGTACCAGCCCCAGCATTTT TRBV6-1 TRBD1 TRBJ1-5 NA
CASSLAGLGGNEKLFF TGTGCCAGCAGCTTAGCGGGGCTGGGGGGTAATGAAAAACTGTTTTTT TRBV7-6 NA TRBJ1-4 few
CASSQSRGNQPQHF TGTGCCAGCAGCCAAAGTAGAGGGAATCAGCCCCAGCATTTT TRBV16 NA TRBJ1-5 few